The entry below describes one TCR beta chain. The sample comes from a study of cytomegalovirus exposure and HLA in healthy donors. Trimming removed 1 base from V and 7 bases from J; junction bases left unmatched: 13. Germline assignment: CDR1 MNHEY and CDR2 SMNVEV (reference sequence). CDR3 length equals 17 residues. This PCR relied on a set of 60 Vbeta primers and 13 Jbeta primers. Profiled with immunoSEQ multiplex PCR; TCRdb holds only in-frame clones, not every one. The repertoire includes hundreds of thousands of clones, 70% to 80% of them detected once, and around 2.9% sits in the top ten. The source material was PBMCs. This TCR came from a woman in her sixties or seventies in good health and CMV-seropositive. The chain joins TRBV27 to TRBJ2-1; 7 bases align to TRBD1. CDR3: CASSLYSEQGPTNEQFF. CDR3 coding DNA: TGTGCCAGCAGTTTATACTCAGAACAGGGGCCTACTAATGAGCAGTTCTTC.